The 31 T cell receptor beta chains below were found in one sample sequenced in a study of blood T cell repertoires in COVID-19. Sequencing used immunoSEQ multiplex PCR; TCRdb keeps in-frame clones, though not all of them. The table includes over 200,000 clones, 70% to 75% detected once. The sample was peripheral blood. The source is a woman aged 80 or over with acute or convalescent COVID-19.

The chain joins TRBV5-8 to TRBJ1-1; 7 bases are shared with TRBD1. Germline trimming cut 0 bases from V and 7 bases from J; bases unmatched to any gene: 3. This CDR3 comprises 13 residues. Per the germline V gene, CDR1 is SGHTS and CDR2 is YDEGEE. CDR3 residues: CASSLEGAGEAFF. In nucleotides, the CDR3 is TGTGCCAGCAGCTTGGAGGGGGCGGGTGAAGCTTTCTTT.

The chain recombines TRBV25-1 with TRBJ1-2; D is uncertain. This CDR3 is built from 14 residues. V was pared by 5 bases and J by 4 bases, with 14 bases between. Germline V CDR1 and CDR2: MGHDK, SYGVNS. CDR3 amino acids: CASSSFDGSYGYTF. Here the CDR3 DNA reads TGTGCCAGCAGTAGCTTTGACGGGAGCTATGGCTACACCTTC.

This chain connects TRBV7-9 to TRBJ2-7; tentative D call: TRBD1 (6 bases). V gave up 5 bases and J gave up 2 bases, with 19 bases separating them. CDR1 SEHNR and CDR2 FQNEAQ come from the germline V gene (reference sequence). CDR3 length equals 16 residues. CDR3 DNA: TGTGCCAGCAGCCGGGAATGGGACACGGATACCTACGAGCAGTACTTC. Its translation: CASSREWDTDTYEQYF.

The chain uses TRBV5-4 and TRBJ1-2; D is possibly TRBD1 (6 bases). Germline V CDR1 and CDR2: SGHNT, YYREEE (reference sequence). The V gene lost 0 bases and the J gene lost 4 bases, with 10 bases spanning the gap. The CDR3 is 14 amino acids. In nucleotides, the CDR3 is TGTGCCAGCAGCTTGGTACAGGGCAGCTATGGCTACACCTTC. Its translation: CASSLVQGSYGYTF.

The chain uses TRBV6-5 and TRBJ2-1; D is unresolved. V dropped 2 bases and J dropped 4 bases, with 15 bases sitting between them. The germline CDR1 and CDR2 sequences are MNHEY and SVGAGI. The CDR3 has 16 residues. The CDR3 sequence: CASSYDYGGFYNEQFF. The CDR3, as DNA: TGTGCCAGCAGTTACGATTACGGCGGTTTTTACAATGAGCAGTTCTTC.

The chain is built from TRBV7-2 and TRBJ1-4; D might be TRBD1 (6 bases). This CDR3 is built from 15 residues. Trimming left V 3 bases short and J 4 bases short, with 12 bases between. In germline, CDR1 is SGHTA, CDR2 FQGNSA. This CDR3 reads CASSLRQARNEKLFF. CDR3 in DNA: TGTGCCAGCAGCTTGAGACAGGCACGTAATGAAAAACTGTTTTTT.

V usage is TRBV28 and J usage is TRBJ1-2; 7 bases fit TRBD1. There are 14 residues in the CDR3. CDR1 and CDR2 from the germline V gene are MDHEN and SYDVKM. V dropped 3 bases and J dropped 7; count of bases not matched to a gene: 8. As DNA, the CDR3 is TGTGCCAGCAGTTTGTACAGGGGAGATCCTGGCTACACCTTC. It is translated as CASSLYRGDPGYTF.

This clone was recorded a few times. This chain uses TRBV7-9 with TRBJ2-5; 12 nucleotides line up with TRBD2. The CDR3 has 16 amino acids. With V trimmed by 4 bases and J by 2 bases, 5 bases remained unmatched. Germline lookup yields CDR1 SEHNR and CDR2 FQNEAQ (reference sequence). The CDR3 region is CASSSGLAGIQETQYF. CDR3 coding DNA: TGTGCCAGCAGCTCCGGACTAGCGGGGATTCAAGAGACCCAGTACTTC.

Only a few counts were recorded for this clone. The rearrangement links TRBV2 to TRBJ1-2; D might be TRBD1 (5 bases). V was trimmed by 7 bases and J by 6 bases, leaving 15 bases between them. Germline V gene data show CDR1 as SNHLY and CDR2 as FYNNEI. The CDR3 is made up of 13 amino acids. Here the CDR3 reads CASKAGTYDGYTF. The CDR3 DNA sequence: TGTGCCAGCAAAGCCGGGACTTACGATGGCTACACCTTC.

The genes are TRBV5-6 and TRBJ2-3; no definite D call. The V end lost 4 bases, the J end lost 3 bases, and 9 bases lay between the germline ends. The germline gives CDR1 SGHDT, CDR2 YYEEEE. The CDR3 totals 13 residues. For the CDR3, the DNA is TGTGCCAGCAGCCCCCCGCAGACAGATACGCAGTATTTT. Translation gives CASSPPQTDTQYF.

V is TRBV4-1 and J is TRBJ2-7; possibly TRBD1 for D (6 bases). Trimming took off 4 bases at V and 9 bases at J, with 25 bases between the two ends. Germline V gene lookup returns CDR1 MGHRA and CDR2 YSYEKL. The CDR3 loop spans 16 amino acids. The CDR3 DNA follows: TGCGCCAGCAGCCGCTGGGGGACACCCTTTGACCGCGGGCAGTACTTC. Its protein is CASSRWGTPFDRGQYF.

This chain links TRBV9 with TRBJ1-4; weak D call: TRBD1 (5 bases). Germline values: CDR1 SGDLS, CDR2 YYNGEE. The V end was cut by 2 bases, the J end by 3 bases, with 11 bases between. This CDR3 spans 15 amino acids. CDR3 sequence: CASSVSWGANEKLFF. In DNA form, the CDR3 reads TGTGCCAGCAGCGTGAGTTGGGGGGCTAATGAAAAACTGTTTTTT.

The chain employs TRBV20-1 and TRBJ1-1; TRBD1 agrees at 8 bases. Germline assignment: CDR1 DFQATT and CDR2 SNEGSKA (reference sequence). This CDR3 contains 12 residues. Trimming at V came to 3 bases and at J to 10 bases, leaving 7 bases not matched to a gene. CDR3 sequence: CSASGQGALAFF. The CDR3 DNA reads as TGCAGTGCTAGTGGGCAGGGGGCATTAGCTTTCTTT.

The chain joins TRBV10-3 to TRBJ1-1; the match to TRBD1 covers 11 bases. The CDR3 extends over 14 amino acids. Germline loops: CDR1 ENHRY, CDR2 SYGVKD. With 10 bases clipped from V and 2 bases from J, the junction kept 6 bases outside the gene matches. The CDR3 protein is CATAGQGVNTEAFF. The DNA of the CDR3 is TGTGCCACCGCGGGACAGGGGGTCAACACTGAAGCTTTCTTT.

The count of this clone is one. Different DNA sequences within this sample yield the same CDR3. CDR3 nucleotide sequence: TGTGCCAGCAGCCCTTCCTCTGGAAACACCATATATTTT. This translates into CASSPSSGNTIYF. This chain connects TRBV3-1 (or the pseudogene TRBV3-2) to TRBJ1-3; D unclear. CDR3 length: 13 amino acids. Between the trimmed V and J ends, which lost 4 bases and 0 bases, there was a span of 4 bases. CDR1 LGHDT and CDR2 YNNKEL come from the germline V gene (reference sequence).

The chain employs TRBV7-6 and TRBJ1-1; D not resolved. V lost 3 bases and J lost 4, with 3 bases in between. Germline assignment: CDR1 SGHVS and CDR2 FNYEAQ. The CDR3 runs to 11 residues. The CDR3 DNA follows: TGTGCCAGCAGCTTGGCCACTGAAGCTTTCTTT. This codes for CASSLATEAFF.

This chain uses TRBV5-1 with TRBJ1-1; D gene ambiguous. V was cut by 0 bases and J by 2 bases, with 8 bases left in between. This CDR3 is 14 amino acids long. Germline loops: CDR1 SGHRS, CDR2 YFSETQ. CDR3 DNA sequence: TGCGCCAGCAGCTTGGAGGCAGGTAACACTGAAGCTTTCTTT. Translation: CASSLEAGNTEAFF.

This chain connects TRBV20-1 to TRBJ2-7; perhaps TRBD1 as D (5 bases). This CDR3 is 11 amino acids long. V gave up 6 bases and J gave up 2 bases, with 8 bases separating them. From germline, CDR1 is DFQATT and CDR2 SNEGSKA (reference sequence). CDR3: CSALTAYEQYF. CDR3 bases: TGCAGTGCCTTGACAGCCTACGAGCAGTACTTC.

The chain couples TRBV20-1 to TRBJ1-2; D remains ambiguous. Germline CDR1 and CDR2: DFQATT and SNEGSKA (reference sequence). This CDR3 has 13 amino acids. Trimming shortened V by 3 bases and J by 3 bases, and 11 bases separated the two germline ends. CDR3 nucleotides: TGCAGTGCTAGTAGGAGGGCTCACTATGGCTACACCTTC. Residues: CSASRRAHYGYTF.

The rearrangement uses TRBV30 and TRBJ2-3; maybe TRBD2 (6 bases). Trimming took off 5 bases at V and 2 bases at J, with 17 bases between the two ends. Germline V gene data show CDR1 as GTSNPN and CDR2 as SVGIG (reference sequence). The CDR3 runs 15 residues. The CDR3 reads CAWAATGLFTDTQYF. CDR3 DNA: TGTGCCTGGGCCGCAACGGGACTTTTCACAGATACGCAGTATTTT.

In DNA form, the CDR3 reads TGTGCCAGCAGCCTGGACAGGGGGCCCTCTGGGGCCAACGTCCTGACTTTC. It is translated as CASSLDRGPSGANVLTF. This chain links TRBV28 with TRBJ2-6; 11 positions agree with TRBD1. This CDR3 contains 17 residues. Germline trimming cut 6 bases from V and 0 bases from J; bases unmatched to any gene: 4. Germline V CDR1 and CDR2: MDHEN, SYDVKM.

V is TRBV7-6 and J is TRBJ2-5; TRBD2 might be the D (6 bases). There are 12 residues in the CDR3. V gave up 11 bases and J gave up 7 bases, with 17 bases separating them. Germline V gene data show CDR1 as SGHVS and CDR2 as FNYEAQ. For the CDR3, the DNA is TGTGCCCTCGCTCCCTTCGGGGGGACCCAGTACTTC. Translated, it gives CALAPFGGTQYF. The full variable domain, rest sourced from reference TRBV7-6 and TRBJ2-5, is GAGVSQSPRYKVTKRGQDVALRCDPISGHVSLYWYRQALGQGPEFLTYFNYEAQQDKSGLPNDRFSAERPEGSISTLTIQRTEQRDSAMYRCALAPFGGTQYFGPGTRLLVL.

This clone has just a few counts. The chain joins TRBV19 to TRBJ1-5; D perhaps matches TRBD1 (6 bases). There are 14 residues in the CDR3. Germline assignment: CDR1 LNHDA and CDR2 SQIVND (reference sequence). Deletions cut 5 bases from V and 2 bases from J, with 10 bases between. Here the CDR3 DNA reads TGTGCCAGTAGTGCACAGGGCGGCAATCAGCCCCAGCATTTT. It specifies CASSAQGGNQPQHF.

The CDR3 DNA follows: TGTGCCAGCAGCCTCAACCCCCGGACTAGCGGCTACGAGCAGTACTTC. Amino acids: CASSLNPRTSGYEQYF. The chain uses TRBV3-1 (or the pseudogene TRBV3-2) and TRBJ2-7; 10 positions agree with TRBD2. The trim removed 4 bases at V and 3 bases at J, leaving 9 bases unmatched. The CDR3 runs 16 residues. CDR1 and CDR2 (germline): LGHDT, YNNKEL (reference sequence).

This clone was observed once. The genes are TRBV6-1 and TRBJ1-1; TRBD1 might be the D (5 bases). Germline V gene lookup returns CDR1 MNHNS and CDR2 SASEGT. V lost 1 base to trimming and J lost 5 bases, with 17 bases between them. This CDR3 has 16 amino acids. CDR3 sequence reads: CASSEGWGGVRTEAFF. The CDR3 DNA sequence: TGTGCCAGCAGTGAAGGGTGGGGCGGGGTGAGGACTGAAGCTTTCTTT.

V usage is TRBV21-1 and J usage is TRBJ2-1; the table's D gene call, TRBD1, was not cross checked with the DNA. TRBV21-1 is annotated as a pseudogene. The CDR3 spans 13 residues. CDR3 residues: CASSKTGYNEQFF. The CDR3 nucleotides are TGTGCCAGCAGCAAGACAGGGTACAATGAGCAGTTCTTC.

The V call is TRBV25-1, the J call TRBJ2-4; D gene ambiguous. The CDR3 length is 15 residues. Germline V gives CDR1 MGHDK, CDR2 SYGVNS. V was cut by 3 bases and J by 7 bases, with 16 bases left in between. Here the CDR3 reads CASSDPGLKTNIQYF. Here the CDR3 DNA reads TGTGCCAGCAGTGATCCCGGGTTGAAGACTAACATTCAGTACTTC.

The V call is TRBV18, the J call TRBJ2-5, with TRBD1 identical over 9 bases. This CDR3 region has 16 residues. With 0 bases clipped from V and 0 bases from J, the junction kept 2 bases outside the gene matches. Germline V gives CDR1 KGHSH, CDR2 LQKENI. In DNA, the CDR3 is TGTGCCAGCTCACCACCCGGGACAGGGAACCAAGAGACCCAGTACTTC. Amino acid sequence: CASSPPGTGNQETQYF. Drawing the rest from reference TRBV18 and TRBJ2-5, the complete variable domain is NAGVMQNPRHLVRRRGQEARLRCSPMKGHSHVYWYRQLPEEGLKFMVYLQKENIIDESGMPKERFSAEFPKEGPSILRIQQVVRGDSAAYFCASSPPGTGNQETQYFGPGTRLLVL.

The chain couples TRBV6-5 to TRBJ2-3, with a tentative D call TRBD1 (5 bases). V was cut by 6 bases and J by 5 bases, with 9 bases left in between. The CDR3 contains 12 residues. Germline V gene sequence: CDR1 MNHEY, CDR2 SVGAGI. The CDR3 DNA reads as TGTGCCAGCAGCGATAGGGGAGATACGCAGTATTTT. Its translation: CASSDRGDTQYF.

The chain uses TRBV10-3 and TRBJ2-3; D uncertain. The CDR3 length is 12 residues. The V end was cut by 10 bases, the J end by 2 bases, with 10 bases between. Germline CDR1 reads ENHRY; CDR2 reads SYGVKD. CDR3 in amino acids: CATRASTDTQYF. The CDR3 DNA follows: TGTGCCACCCGCGCGTCCACAGATACGCAGTATTTT.

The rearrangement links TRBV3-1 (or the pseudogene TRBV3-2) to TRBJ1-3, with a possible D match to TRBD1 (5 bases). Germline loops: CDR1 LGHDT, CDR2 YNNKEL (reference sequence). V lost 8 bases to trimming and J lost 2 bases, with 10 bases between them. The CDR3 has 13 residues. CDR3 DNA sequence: TGTGCCAGCGGTCAGGGCGCTGGAAACACCATATATTTT. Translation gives CASGQGAGNTIYF.